This T cell receptor beta chain was sequenced for a study of CD8+CD57+ T cells in acquired aplastic anemia. This clonotype was counted ten times or more. The authors sequenced patients whose flow cytometry had shown CD8+CD57+ cell expansion. Every one of the patients had aplastic anemia (severe, acquired). Template material for TCR beta VDJ and CDR3 profiling consisted of genomic DNA. MiXCR was run by TCRdb on the reads, yielding one entry per CDR3 protein. The sample gives about 190,000 distinct CDR3 sequences, roughly half of which show up once; around 9.7% is in the top ten. The sequence was collected from a human donor with aplastic anemia. The specimen was sorted CD4+, CD8+, or CD8+CD57+ T cells (not recorded which) from PBMCs.

The CDR3 reads CASSKQGSAGELFF. The DNA of the CDR3 is TGTGCCAGCAGCAAGCAGGGGTCGGCCGGGGAGCTGTTTTTT. The chain combines TRBV11-2 with TRBJ2-2, with a weak D call TRBD1 (6 bases). The CDR3 runs to 14 residues. In germline, CDR1 is SGHAT, CDR2 FQNNGV. V was trimmed by 5 bases and J by 6 bases, leaving 13 bases between them.